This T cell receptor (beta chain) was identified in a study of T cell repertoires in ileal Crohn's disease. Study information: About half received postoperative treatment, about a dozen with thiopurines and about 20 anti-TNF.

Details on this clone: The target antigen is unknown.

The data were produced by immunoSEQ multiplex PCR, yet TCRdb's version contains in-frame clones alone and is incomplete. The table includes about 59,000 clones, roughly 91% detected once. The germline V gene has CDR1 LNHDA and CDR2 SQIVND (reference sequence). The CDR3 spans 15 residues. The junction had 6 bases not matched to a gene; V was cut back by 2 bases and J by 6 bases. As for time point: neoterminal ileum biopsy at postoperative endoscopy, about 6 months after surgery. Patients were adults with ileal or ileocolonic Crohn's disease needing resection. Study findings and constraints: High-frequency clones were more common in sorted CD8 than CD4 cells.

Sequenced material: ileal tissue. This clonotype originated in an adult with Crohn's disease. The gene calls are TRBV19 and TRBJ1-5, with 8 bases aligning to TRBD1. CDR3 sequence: CASSIQGAQVQPQHF. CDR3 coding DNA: TGTGCCAGTAGTATACAGGGGGCTCAAGTTCAGCCCCAGCATTTT.